This is a list of T cell receptor beta chains from one sample in a study of CD8 T cells in Susac syndrome. One entry per CDR3 protein results from TCRdb running MiXCR on the immunoSEQ multiplex PCR reads. The repertoire holds about 50,000 distinct CDR3 sequences, roughly 93% seen once, with about 0.51% in the top ten. Material: CD8+ T cells from PBMCs. The origin of the receptors is a human donor with multiple sclerosis. CDR3s include the opening cysteine and the closing phenylalanine or tryptophan. Fields, in order: D gene, clone size, V gene, J gene, CDR3 DNA, CDR3 protein. The D gene is left open where the match is weak. Clone size is shown for a subset of rows, as once, few, many or a class of expanded clone.

TRBD1	few	TRBV10-3	TRBJ1-6	TGTGCCAGCCAAACAGGGGGTAATTCCCCCCTCCACTTT	CASQTGGNSPLHF
NA	NA	TRBV7-9	TRBJ2-1	TGTGCCAGCAGCCTCTTCTCAGCTTACAATGAGCAGTTCTTC	CASSLFSAYNEQFF
TRBD1	once	TRBV30	TRBJ1-5	TGTGCCTGGAGTGTACGCGGACAGGGTAATCAGCCCCAGCATTTT	CAWSVRGQGNQPQHF
NA	once	TRBV27	TRBJ2-5	TGTGCCAGCAGTTTACGGAGCTCGGCCATCCAAGAGACCCAGTACTTC	CASSLRSSAIQETQYF
TRBD1	NA	TRBV13	TRBJ1-2	TGTGCCAGCAGCTCGGGACAGCTCTATGGCTACACCTTC	CASSSGQLYGYTF
NA	NA	TRBV12-3/TRBV12-4	TRBJ1-5	TGTGCCAGCAGTTGGGGGGCAACTGGGCCCCAGCATTTT	CASSWGATGPQHF
NA	NA	TRBV12-3/TRBV12-4	TRBJ1-2	TGTGTCGAAGGGGGTATCAGTGGCTACACCTTC	CVEGGISGYTF
NA	few	TRBV27	TRBJ2-5	TGTGCCAGCAGCCCGAACCAAGAGACCCAGTACTTC	CASSPNQETQYF
NA	NA	TRBV9	TRBJ2-5	TGTGCCAGCAGCGTCGAGAACAGGGGCGCGGGGTCAGAGACCCAGTACTTC	CASSVENRGAGSETQYF
NA	NA	TRBV12-3/TRBV12-4	TRBJ1-1	TGTGCCAGCAGTTTAGGGGGGCCGAACACTGAAGCTTTCTTT	CASSLGGPNTEAFF
TRBD1	NA	TRBV2	TRBJ1-1	TGTGCCAGCAGTGAAGCTTCAGATAGGACAGGGTGGATCACTGAAGCTTTCTTT	CASSEASDRTGWITEAFF
TRBD1	NA	TRBV4-3	TRBJ2-6	TGCGCCAGCAGCCAATTGGGGCCAGGGGGCTCTGGGGCCAACGTCCTGACTTTC	CASSQLGPGGSGANVLTF
NA	NA	TRBV10-1	TRBJ2-5	TGCGCCAGCAGTGCCAGGACAGGCCGGGGGGAGACCCAGTACTTC	CASSARTGRGETQYF
NA	NA	TRBV29-1	TRBJ2-3	TGCAGCGTACGGGGCGGCAAGGCCGGATCTCGAGGGCAGTATTTT	CSVRGGKAGSRGQYF
NA	NA	TRBV7-9	TRBJ1-2	TGTGCCAGCAGCTTACCAGTAACAGGGTTCTATGGCTACACCTTC	CASSLPVTGFYGYTF
NA	NA	TRBV9	TRBJ2-3	TGTGCCAGCAGCGCGCCGTGGGGGGGCACAGATACGCAGTATTTT	CASSAPWGGTDTQYF
TRBD1	NA	TRBV6-2/TRBV6-3	TRBJ2-7	TGTGCCAGCAGTTACGTCGACAGGGATCCCTACGAGCAGTACTTC	CASSYVDRDPYEQYF
NA	NA	TRBV20-1	TRBJ2-3	TGCAGTGCCGCCCCGGGCCCCACAGATACGCAGTATTTT	CSAAPGPTDTQYF
NA	NA	TRBV9	TRBJ1-2	TGTGCCAGCAGCCCGTATGGGACGGACAATGGCTACACCTTC	CASSPYGTDNGYTF
NA	NA	TRBV2	TRBJ1-1	TGTGCCAGCAGTGAATTTTGGAACACTGAAGCTTTCTTT	CASSEFWNTEAFF
NA	NA	TRBV3-1	TRBJ2-1	TGTGCCAGCAGCCAAGGGGGGGCTGTTTTCTACAATGAGCAGTTCTTC	CASSQGGAVFYNEQFF
NA	NA	TRBV9	TRBJ2-2	TGTGCCAGCAGCGTTGTGGGGATAACCGGGGAGCTGTTTTTT	CASSVVGITGELFF
NA	few	TRBV10-2	TRBJ2-7	TGCGCCAGCAGTGACAGTCCCTACGAGCAGTACTTC	CASSDSPYEQYF
NA	NA	TRBV20-1	TRBJ2-7	TGCAGTGCTTCATGGGGTGAGCAGTACTTC	CSASWGEQYF
NA	once	TRBV6-5	TRBJ1-2	TGTGCCAGCAGTTACTCATATGGTGTCTATGGCTACACCTTC	CASSYSYGVYGYTF
NA	NA	TRBV10-3	TRBJ1-5	TGTGCCACACGGAGGGTGGTCAATCAGCCCCAGCATTTT	CATRRVVNQPQHF
TRBD1	NA	TRBV12-3/TRBV12-4	TRBJ1-5	TGTGCCAGCAGTCGACAGGGAGGTCAGCCCCAGCATTTT	CASSRQGGQPQHF
TRBD2	once	TRBV27	TRBJ2-3	TGTGCCAGCAGTTTTGATAGCGGGGGTAACACAGATACGCAGTATTTT	CASSFDSGGNTDTQYF
NA	NA	TRBV15	TRBJ2-1	TGTGCCACCAGCAGAGAGGAAGGGCTGCATGAGCAGTTCTTC	CATSREEGLHEQFF
NA	NA	TRBV4-1	TRBJ1-5	TGCGCCAGCAGCCAAGATTTATCCCTGGGCAATCAGCCCCAGCATTTT	CASSQDLSLGNQPQHF
NA	NA	TRBV10-3	TRBJ1-1	TGTGCCATCAGTGAGTCGGCGGGAAACGAGAACACTGAAGCTTTCTTT	CAISESAGNENTEAFF